The subject of this entry is one T cell receptor (beta chain). Its cognate antigen is unknown. These data originate in a study of shared clonotypes between healthy human individuals. In the study overall: Each donor's CD4 naive and CD4 memory cells filled three plates apiece, CD8 naive two, and CD8 memory one. Overall study results and limits: Clonotypes shared by all four donors outscored non-shared clonotypes in generation probability.

This CDR3 has 14 amino acids. Germline V CDR1 and CDR2: MNHEY, SVGAGI. V trimming: 6 bases; J trimming: 6 bases; junction bases outside the gene matches: 9. A deep-level run was used for the assay. Sequenced by immunoSEQ multiplex PCR; TCRdb stores in-frame clones only, minus some. The sample records some 2.1 million clones, over 85% being singletons. Naive CD8 populations comprised CD45RO-negative cells positively selected for CCR7, excluding terminally differentiated effector memory CD45RA+ cells. Material: naive CD8+ T cells sorted from blood. The gene calls are TRBV6-5 and TRBJ1-2; 8 bases are shared with TRBD1. The source is a man aged 18-30 years in good health. CDR3 region: CASRLAGGANGYTF. The CDR3 DNA sequence: TGTGCCAGCAGACTGGCAGGGGGCGCGAATGGCTACACCTTC.